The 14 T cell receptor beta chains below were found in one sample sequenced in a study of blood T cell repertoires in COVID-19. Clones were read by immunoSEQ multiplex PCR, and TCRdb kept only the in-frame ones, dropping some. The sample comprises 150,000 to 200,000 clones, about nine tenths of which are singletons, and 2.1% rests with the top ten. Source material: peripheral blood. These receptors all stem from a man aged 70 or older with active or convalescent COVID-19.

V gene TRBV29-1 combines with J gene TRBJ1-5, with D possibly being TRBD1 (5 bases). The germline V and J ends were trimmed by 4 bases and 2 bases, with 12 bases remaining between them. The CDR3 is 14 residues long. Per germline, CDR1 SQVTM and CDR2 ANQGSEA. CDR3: CSVAGGGGNQPQHF. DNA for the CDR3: TGCAGCGTTGCGGGGGGGGGTGGCAATCAGCCCCAGCATTTT.

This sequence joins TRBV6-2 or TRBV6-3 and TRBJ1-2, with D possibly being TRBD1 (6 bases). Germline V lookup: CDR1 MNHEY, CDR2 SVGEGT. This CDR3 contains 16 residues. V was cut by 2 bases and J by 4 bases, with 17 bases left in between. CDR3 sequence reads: CASSYPGPDRRYGYTF. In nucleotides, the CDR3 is TGTGCCAGCAGTTACCCGGGCCCTGACAGGCGCTATGGCTACACCTTC.

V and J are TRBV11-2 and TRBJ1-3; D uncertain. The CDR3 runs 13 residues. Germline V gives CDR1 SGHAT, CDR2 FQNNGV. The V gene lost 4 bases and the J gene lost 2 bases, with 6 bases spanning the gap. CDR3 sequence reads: CASSSSTGNTIYF. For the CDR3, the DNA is TGTGCCAGCAGCTCGAGCACTGGAAACACCATATATTTT.

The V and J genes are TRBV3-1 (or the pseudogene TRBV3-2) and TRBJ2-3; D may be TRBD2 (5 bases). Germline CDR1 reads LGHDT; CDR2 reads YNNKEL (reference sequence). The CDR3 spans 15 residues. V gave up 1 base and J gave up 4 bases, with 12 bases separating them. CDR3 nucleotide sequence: TGTGCCAGCAGCCAAGTTGGGAGTGTTGCAGATACGCAGTATTTT. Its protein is CASSQVGSVADTQYF.

This CDR3 reads CASSTQPLRVGTQYF. The DNA for the CDR3 is TGTGCCAGCAGTACTCAACCCTTGCGGGTTGGGACCCAGTACTTC. This rearrangement joins TRBV6-5 to TRBJ2-5; D might be TRBD2 (5 bases). V dropped 5 bases and J dropped 7 bases, with 20 bases sitting between them. CDR3 length: 15 amino acids. The germline CDR1 and CDR2 sequences are MNHEY and SVGAGI.

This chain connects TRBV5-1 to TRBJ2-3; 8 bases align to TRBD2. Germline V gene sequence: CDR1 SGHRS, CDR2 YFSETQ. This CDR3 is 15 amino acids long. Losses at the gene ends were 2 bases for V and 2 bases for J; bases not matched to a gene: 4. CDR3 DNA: TGCGCCAGCAGCTTTAGCGGGGCCTCCACAGATACGCAGTATTTT. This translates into CASSFSGASTDTQYF. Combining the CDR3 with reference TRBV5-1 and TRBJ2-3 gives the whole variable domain KAGVTQTPRYLIKTRGQQVTLSCSPISGHRSVSWYQQTPGQGLQFLFEYFSETQRNKGNFPGRFSGRQFSNSRSEMNVSTLELGDSALYLCASSFSGASTDTQYFGPGTRLTVL.

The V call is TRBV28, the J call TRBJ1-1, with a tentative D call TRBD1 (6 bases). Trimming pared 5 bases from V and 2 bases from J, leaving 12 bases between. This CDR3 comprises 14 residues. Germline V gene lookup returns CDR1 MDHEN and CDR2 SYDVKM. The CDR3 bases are TGTGCCAGCAGTACAGCCGGGACAAACACTGAAGCTTTCTTT. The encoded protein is CASSTAGTNTEAFF.

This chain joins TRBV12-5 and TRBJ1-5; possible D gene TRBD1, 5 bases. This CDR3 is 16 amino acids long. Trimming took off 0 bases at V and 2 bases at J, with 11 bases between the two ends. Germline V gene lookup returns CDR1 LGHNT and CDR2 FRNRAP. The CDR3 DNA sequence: TGTGCTAGTGGTTTGGTACCCGGCAGGGGCAATCAGCCCCAGCATTTT. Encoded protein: CASGLVPGRGNQPQHF.

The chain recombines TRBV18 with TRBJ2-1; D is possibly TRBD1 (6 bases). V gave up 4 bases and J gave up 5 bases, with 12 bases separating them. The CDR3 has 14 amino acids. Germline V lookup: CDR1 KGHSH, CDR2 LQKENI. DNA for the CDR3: TGTGCCAGCTCACTCGGGACACTAAACAATGAGCAGTTCTTC. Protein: CASSLGTLNNEQFF.

CDR3: CASSPMAGGGLYEQYF. CDR3 nucleotides: TGTGCCAGCTCACCAATGGCGGGAGGTGGACTCTACGAGCAGTACTTC. The chain uses TRBV18 and TRBJ2-7; TRBD2 matches 8 bases. J lost 3 bases, V lost 2 bases, and 9 bases had no gene match. The CDR3 is 16 residues long. Germline loops: CDR1 KGHSH, CDR2 LQKENI.

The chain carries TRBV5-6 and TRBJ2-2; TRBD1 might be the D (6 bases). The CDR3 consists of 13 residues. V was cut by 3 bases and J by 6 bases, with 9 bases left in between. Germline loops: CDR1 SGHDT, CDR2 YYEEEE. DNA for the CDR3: TGTGCCAGCAGCTGGCAGGGGTCCGGGGAGCTGTTTTTT. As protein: CASSWQGSGELFF.

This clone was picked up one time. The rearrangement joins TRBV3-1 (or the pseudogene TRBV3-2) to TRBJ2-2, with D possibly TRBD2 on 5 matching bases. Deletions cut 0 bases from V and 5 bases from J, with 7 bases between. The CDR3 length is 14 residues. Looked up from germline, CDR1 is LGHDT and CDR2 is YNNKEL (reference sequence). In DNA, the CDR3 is TGTGCCAGCAGCCAAGACCCGGGGACCGGGGAGCTGTTTTTT. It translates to CASSQDPGTGELFF.

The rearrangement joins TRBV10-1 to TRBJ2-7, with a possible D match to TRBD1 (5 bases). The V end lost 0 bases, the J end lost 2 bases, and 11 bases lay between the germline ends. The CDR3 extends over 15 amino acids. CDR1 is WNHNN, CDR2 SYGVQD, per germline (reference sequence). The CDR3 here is CASSESRQPPYEQYF. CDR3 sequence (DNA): TGCGCCAGCAGTGAGTCGAGACAGCCTCCCTACGAGCAGTACTTC.

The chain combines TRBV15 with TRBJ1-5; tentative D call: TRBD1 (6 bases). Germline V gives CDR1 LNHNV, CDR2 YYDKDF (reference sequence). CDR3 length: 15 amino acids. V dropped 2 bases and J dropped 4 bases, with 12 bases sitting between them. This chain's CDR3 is CATSRRRQENQPQHF. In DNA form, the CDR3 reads TGTGCCACCAGCAGAAGACGACAGGAGAATCAGCCCCAGCATTTT.